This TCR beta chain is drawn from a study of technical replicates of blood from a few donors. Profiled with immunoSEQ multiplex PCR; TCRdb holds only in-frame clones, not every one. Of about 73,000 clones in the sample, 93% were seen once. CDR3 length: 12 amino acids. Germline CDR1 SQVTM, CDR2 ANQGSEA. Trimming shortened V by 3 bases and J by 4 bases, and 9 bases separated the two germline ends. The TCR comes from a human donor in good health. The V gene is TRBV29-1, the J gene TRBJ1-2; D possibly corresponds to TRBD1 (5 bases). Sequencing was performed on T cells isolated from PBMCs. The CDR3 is CSVEDTFYGYTF. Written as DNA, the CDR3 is TGCAGCGTTGAGGACACGTTCTATGGCTACACCTTC.